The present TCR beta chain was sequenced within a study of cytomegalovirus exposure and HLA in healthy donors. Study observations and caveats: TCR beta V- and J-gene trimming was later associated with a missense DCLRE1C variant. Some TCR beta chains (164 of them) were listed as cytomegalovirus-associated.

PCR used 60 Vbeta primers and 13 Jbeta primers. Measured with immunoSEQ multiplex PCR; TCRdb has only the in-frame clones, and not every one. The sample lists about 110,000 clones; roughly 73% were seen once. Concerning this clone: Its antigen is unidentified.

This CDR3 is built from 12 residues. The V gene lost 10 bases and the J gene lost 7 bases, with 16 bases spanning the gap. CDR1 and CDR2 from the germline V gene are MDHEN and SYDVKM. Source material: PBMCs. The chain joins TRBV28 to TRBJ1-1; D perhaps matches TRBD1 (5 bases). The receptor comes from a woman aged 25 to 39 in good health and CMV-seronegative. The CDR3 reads CATMTARYEAFF. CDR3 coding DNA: TGTGCCACAATGACAGCGCGATATGAAGCTTTCTTT.